This T cell receptor beta chain stems from a study of beta chain features in type 1 diabetes. Study-level background: Across every sample, roughly 100 million sorted cells were examined in total.

This clone appeared a few times. Its target is unknown. The study, taken as a whole, reports: For Type 1 diabetes patients, all four CD4+ subsets carried TCRB CDR3s that were moderately but significantly shorter.

Trimming took off 0 bases at V and 2 bases at J, with 8 bases between the two ends. Per germline, CDR1 MNHNY and CDR2 SVGAGI (reference sequence). CDR3 length: 14 residues. Expressed TCRB transcripts were sequenced after all isolated RNA was converted to cDNA. The protocol was immunoSEQ multiplex PCR, while the TCRdb copy is restricted to in-frame clones and leaves out a portion. The table has some 700,000 clones, over 10% seen once. This sequence joins TRBV6-6 and TRBJ2-7; D perhaps matches TRBD2 (5 bases). This clonotype originated in a man between 18 and 35 years old with type 1 diabetes. Sample: naive CD4+ T cells from blood. The CDR3 DNA follows: TGTGCCAGCAGTTACTCGGGAGACACCTACGAGCAGTACTTC. It specifies CASSYSGDTYEQYF.